This T cell receptor (beta chain) stems from a study of T cell responses to AZD1222 COVID-19 vaccine. Libraries were prepared by immunoSEQ multiplex PCR; TCRdb keeps only in-frame clonotypes and omits some of them. The table records 110,000 to 150,000 clones, about 88% of them present only once. The source was peripheral blood, collected on day 0 of AZD1222 vaccination. The receptor was isolated from an adult in good health.

The CDR3 sequence is CASSGGVFGELFF. The CDR3 DNA is TGCGCCAGCAGCGGCGGGGTTTTCGGGGAGCTGTTTTTT. The V call is TRBV10-1, the J call TRBJ2-2, with a possible D match to TRBD2 (6 bases). Germline loops: CDR1 WNHNN, CDR2 SYGVQD (reference sequence). This CDR3 has 13 residues. With 6 bases removed from V and 7 bases from J, the gap between germline ends came to 12 bases.